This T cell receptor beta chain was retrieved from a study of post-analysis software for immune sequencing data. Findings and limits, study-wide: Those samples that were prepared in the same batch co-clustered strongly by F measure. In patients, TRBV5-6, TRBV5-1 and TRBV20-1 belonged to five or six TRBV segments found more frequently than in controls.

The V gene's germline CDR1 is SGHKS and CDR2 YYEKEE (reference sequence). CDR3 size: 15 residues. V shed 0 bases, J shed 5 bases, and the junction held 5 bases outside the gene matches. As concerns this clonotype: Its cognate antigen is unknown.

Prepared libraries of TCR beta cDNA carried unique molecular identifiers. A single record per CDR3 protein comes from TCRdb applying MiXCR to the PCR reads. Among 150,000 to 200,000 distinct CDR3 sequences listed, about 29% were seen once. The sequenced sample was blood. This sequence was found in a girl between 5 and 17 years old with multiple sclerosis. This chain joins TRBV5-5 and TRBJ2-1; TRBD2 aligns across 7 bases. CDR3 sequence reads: CASSLASGRHNEQFF. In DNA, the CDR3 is TGTGCCAGCAGCTTGGCTAGCGGAAGACACAATGAGCAGTTCTTC.